This entry concerns a single TCR beta chain. How the authors handled the data: Researchers report that nucleated cell counts were estimated from reference gene primer amplification. Repertoires were generated with immunoSEQ multiplex PCR, while TCRdb's copy carries only in-frame clones and drops some. V, J and clone size reflect that table, while D and trimming were determined from the DNA. The sample carries tens of thousands of clones, just under 80% recorded once. This sample was included in a study of blood T cell repertoires in COVID-19. Whole-study context: The study drew acute and convalescent COVID-19 samples from the United States, Italy and Spain. PBMCs, B-cell-depleted T cells, or T cells provided the cDNA or gDNA that made up the material.

With V trimmed by 4 bases and J by 5 bases, 8 bases remained unmatched. CDR3 length: 15 residues. Looked up from germline, CDR1 is SGHTA and CDR2 is FQGTGA. This rearrangement joins TRBV7-3 to TRBJ2-1, with 7 bases that match TRBD1. Sequencing was performed on peripheral blood. The TCR comes from a woman aged 55-70 years with acute or convalescent COVID-19. The CDR3 DNA follows: TGTGCCAGCAGCTCTTATGGGACAGTTAACAATGAGCAGTTCTTC. Its protein is CASSSYGTVNNEQFF.